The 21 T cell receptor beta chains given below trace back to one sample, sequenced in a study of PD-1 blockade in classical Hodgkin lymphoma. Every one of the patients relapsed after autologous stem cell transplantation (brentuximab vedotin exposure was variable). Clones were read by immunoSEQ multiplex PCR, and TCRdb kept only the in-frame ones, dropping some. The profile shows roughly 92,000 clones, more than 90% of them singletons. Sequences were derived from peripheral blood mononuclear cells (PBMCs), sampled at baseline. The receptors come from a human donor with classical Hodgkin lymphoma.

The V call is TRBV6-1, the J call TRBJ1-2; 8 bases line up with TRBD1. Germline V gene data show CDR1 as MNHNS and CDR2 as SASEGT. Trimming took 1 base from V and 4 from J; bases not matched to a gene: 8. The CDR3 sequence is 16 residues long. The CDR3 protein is CASSEGQGSLSYGYTF. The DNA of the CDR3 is TGTGCCAGCAGTGAAGGACAGGGGTCTCTATCCTATGGCTACACCTTC.

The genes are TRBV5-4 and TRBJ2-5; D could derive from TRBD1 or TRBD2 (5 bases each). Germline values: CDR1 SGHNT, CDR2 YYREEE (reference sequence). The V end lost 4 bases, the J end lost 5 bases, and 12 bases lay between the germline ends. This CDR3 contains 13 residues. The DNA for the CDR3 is TGTGCCAGCAGCCCGGGACCGTCCGAGACCCAGTACTTC. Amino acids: CASSPGPSETQYF. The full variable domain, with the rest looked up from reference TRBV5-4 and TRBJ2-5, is ETGVTQSPTHLIKTRGQQVTLRCSSQSGHNTVSWYQQALGQGPQFIFQYYREEENGRGNFPPRFSGLQFPNYSSELNVNALELDDSALYLCASSPGPSETQYFGPGTRLLVL.

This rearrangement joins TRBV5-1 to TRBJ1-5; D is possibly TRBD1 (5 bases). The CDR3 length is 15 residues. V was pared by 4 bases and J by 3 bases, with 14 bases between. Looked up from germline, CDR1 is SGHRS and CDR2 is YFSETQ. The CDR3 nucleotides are TGCGCCAGCAGCCCCCTCGACAGCTTCAATCAGCCCCAGCATTTT. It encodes CASSPLDSFNQPQHF.

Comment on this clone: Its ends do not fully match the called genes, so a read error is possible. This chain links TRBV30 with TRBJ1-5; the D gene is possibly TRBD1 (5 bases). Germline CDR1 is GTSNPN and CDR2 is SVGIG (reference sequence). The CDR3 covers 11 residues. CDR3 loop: CAWIKGTAQAF. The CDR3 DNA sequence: TGTGCCTGGATTAAGGGGACCGCCCAGGCTTTT.

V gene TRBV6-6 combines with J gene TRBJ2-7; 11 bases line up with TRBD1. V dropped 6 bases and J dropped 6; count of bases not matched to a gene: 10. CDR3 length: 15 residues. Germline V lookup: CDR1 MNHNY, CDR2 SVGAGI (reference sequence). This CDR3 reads CASRGSDRGHFEQYF. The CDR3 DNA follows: TGTGCCAGCAGGGGGTCGGACAGGGGGCACTTCGAGCAGTACTTC.

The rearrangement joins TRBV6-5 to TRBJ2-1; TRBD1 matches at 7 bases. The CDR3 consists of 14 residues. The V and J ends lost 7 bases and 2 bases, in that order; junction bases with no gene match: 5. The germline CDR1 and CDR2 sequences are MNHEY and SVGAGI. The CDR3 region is CASTRDRAYNEQFF. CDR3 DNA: TGTGCCAGCACCCGAGACAGGGCCTACAATGAGCAGTTCTTC.

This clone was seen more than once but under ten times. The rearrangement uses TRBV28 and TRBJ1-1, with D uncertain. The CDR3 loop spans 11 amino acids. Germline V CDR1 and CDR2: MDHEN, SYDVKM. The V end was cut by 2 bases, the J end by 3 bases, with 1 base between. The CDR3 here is CASSLDTEAFF. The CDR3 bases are TGTGCCAGCAGTTTAGACACTGAAGCTTTCTTT.

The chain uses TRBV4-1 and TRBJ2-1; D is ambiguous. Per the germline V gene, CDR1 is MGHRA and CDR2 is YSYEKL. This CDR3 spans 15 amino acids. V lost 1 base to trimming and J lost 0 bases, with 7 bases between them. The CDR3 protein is CASSQARSSYNEQFF. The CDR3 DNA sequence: TGCGCCAGCAGCCAAGCCCGGAGCTCCTACAATGAGCAGTTCTTC.

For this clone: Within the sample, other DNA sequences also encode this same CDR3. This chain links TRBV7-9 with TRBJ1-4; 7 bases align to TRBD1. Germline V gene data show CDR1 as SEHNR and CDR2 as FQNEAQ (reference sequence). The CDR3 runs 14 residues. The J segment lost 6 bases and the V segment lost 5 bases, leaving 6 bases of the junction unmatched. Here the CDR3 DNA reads TGTGCCAGCAGCCCCTTAGGGGGCGATGAAAAACTGTTTTTT. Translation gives CASSPLGGDEKLFF. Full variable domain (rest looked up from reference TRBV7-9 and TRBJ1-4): DTGVSQNPRHKITKRGQNVTFRCDPISEHNRLYWYRQTLGQGPEFLTYFQNEAQLEKSRLLSDRFSAERPKGSFSTLEIQRTEQGDSAMYLCASSPLGGDEKLFFGSGTQLSVL.

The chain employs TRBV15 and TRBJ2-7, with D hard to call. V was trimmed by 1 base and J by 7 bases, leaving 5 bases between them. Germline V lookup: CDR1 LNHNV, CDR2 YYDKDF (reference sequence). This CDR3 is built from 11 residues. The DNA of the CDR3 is TGTGCCACCAGCAGAGGTGAGGAGCAGTACTTC. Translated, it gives CATSRGEEQYF.

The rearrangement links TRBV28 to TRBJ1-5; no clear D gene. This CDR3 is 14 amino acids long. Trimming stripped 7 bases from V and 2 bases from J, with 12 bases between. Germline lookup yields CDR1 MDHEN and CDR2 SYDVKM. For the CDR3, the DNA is TGTGCCAGCAATCAAATAGGTGGCAATCAGCCCCAGCATTTT. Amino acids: CASNQIGGNQPQHF.

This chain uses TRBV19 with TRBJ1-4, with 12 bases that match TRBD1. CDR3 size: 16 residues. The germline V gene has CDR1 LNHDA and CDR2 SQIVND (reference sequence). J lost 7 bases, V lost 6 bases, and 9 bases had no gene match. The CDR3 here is CASRPGTGGGGEKLFF. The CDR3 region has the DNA TGTGCCAGTAGACCCGGGACAGGGGGCGGAGGTGAAAAACTGTTTTTT.

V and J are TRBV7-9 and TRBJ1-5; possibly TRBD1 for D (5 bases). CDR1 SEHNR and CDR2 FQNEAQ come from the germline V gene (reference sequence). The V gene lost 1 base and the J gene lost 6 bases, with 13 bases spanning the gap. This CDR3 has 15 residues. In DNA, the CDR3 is TGTGCCAGCAGCTTAGAAGCCACAGGTTTTCAGCCCCAGCATTTT. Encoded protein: CASSLEATGFQPQHF.

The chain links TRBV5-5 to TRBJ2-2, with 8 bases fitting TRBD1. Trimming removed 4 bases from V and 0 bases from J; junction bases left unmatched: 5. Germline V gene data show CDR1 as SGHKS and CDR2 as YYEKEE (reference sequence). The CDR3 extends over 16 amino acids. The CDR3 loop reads CASSHGQGSNTGELFF. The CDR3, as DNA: TGTGCCAGCAGCCACGGACAGGGTTCGAACACCGGGGAGCTGTTTTTT.

The CDR3 reads CASSYASGTVNTEAFF. CDR3 DNA sequence: TGTGCCAGCAGTTACGCCTCCGGGACAGTGAACACTGAAGCTTTCTTT. The genes are TRBV6-6 and TRBJ1-1, with 7 bases lining up with TRBD1. Germline trimming cut 2 bases from V and 0 bases from J; bases unmatched to any gene: 6. Germline V gives CDR1 MNHNY, CDR2 SVGAGI (reference sequence). The CDR3 runs 16 residues.

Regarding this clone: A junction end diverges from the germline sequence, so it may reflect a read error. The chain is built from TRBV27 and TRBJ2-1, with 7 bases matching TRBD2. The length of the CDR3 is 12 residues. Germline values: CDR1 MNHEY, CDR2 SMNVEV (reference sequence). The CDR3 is CASSLSGRELFF. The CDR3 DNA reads TGTGCCAGCAGTTTATCGGGGCGGGAGCTGTTCTTC.

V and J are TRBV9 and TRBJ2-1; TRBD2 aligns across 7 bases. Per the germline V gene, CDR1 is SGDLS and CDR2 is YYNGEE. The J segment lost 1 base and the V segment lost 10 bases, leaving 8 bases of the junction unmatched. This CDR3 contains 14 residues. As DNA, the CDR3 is TGTGCCTCCGGGGCTAGCGGATCCTACAATGAGCAGTTCTTC. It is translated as CASGASGSYNEQFF.

The CDR3 region is CASSPDLMDYQPQHF. As DNA, the CDR3 is TGTGCCAGCAGTCCCGACCTTATGGATTATCAGCCCCAGCATTTT. The chain has TRBV27 and TRBJ1-5; no reliable D call. Per germline, CDR1 MNHEY and CDR2 SMNVEV (reference sequence). V lost 5 bases and J lost 5, with 16 bases in between. The CDR3 sequence is 15 residues long.

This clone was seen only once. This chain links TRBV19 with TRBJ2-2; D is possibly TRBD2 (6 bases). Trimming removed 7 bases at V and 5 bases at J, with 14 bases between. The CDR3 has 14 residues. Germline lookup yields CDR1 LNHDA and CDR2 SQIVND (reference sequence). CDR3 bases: TGTGCCAGTACAAAGACTAGTTTAACCGGGGAGCTGTTTTTT. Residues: CASTKTSLTGELFF.

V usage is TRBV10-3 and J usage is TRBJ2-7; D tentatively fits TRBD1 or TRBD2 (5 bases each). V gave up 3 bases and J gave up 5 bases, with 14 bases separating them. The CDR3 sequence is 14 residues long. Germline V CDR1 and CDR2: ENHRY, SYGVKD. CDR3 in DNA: TGTGCCATCAGTGAAGGTGTGAGGGGCAACGAGCAGTACTTC. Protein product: CAISEGVRGNEQYF.

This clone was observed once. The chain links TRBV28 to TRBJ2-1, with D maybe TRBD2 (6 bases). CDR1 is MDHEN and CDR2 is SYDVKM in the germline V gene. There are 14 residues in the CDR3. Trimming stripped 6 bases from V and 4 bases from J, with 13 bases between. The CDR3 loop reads CASRSGLSYNEQFF. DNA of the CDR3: TGTGCCAGCAGGTCGGGACTCTCATACAATGAGCAGTTCTTC.